This T cell receptor (beta chain) comes out of a study of CD8+CD57+ T cells in acquired aplastic anemia. Study details: Roughly 3.1 ug was the average amount of DNA from sorted CD4+ and CD8+ cells. Healthy donors yielded some 11 million CD4+ cell reads on average.

Study-wide points: Significant differences in CD8+ Simpson's diversity were not observed between patients and controls.

V lost 2 bases, J lost 10 bases, and 6 bases lay in between. CDR1 and CDR2 (germline): LNHNV, YYDKDF (reference sequence). This CDR3 region has 11 residues. Investigators profiled TCR beta VDJ and CDR3 from genomic DNA template. TCRdb reprocessed the reads via MiXCR and lists one record per CDR3 protein. This table holds 100,000 to 150,000 distinct CDR3 sequences, roughly 40% found once. This clonotype was seen ten or more times. Its antigen is not known. The TCR comes from a human donor in good health, serving as a control. The specimen was sorted CD4+, CD8+, or CD8+CD57+ T cells (not recorded which) from PBMCs. The chain is built from TRBV15 and TRBJ2-1; D is unclear. CDR3 DNA: TGTGCCACCAGCAGAAACTTGGAGCAGTTCTTC. It is translated as CATSRNLEQFF. The full variable domain, its missing parts supplied by reference TRBV15 and TRBJ2-1, is DAMVIQNPRYQVTQFGKPVTLSCSQTLNHNVMYWYQQKSSQAPKLLFHYYDKDFNNEADTPDNFQSRRPNTSFCFLDIRSPGLGDTAMYLCATSRNLEQFFGPGTRLTVL.